The 20 T cell receptor beta chains below were found in one sample sequenced in a study of vaccination effects on CD4 cells after COVID-19. The authors isolated CD4+ T cells after ten to eleven days of culture. Repertoires were generated with immunoSEQ multiplex PCR, while TCRdb's copy carries only in-frame clones and drops some. The sample lists 70,000 or so clones, roughly 80% occurring once. These receptors' antigens are unknown. The sequenced sample was CD4+ T cells from PBMCs cultured without peptide, obtained before COVID-19 vaccination. The receptor source for this set is a human donor who received a COVID-19 vaccine.

The genes are TRBV27 and TRBJ2-5; 7 positions match TRBD1. J gave up 5 bases and V 5 bases, and 17 bases lay outside the gene matches. Germline CDR1 and CDR2: MNHEY and SMNVEV (reference sequence). The CDR3 is made up of 17 amino acids. CDR3 sequence reads: CASSDLPSTGIRETQYF. As DNA, the CDR3 is TGTGCCAGCAGTGATTTGCCGTCGACAGGGATAAGGGAGACCCAGTACTTC.

This sequence joins TRBV19 and TRBJ2-3; no firm D call. In germline, CDR1 is LNHDA, CDR2 SQIVND (reference sequence). CDR3 length equals 14 residues. The V end was cut by 0 bases, the J end by 0 bases, with 4 bases between. The CDR3 reads CASSIDPSTDTQYF. The CDR3 nucleotides are TGTGCCAGTAGTATAGATCCCAGCACAGATACGCAGTATTTT.

The chain carries TRBV19 and TRBJ2-5; 12 positions agree with TRBD1. Losses at the gene ends were 5 bases for V and 5 bases for J; bases not matched to a gene: 6. The germline V gene has CDR1 LNHDA and CDR2 SQIVND (reference sequence). This CDR3 is built from 15 residues. The CDR3 region has the DNA TGTGCCAGTAGTTGGGGACAGGGGGCGCGGGAGACCCAGTACTTC. Its protein is CASSWGQGARETQYF.

The chain is built from TRBV7-3 and TRBJ2-2, with 8 bases lining up with TRBD2. The CDR3 spans 16 residues. V dropped 2 bases and J dropped 2; count of bases not matched to a gene: 4. Germline CDR1 and CDR2: SGHTA and FQGTGA. The CDR3 DNA follows: TGTGCCAGCAGCTTAGCGGGGGGCCAAAACACCGGGGAGCTGTTTTTT. Amino acids: CASSLAGGQNTGELFF.

V gene TRBV4-2 combines with J gene TRBJ2-1; tentatively, D is TRBD2 (6 bases). CDR1 LGHNA and CDR2 YNFKEQ come from the germline V gene. V was cut by 0 bases and J by 0 bases, with 6 bases left in between. CDR3 length: 15 amino acids. The CDR3 loop reads CASSQEGGSYNEQFF. In DNA form, the CDR3 reads TGTGCCAGCAGCCAAGAGGGGGGCTCCTACAATGAGCAGTTCTTC.

The J gene is TRBJ2-5, the V gene TRBV6-2 or TRBV6-3; 9 bases are a match to TRBD1. The J segment lost 5 bases and the V segment lost 4 bases, leaving 5 bases of the junction unmatched. This CDR3 is built from 14 residues. Germline V gives CDR1 MNHEY, CDR2 SVGEGT. This chain's CDR3 is CASSSGQGLETQYF. CDR3 coding DNA: TGTGCCAGCAGTTCGGGACAGGGACTGGAGACCCAGTACTTC.

The chain couples TRBV5-1 to TRBJ1-5; no clear D. Trimming shortened V by 0 bases and J by 0 bases, and 7 bases separated the two germline ends. Germline CDR1 SGHRS, CDR2 YFSETQ. The CDR3 has 15 residues. The CDR3 protein is CASSLGTASNQPQHF. The DNA of the CDR3 is TGCGCCAGCAGCTTGGGTACAGCTAGCAATCAGCCCCAGCATTTT. Using reference TRBV5-1 and TRBJ1-5 for the parts outside the CDR3, the full variable domain is KAGVTQTPRYLIKTRGQQVTLSCSPISGHRSVSWYQQTPGQGLQFLFEYFSETQRNKGNFPGRFSGRQFSNSRSEMNVSTLELGDSALYLCASSLGTASNQPQHFGDGTRLSIL.

The chain is built from TRBV7-2 and TRBJ2-2; 10 nucleotides align to TRBD2. Germline V CDR1 and CDR2: SGHTA, FQGNSA. V was pared by 2 bases and J by 7 bases, with 7 bases of the junction left unmatched. The CDR3 is 16 residues long. For the CDR3, the DNA is TGTGCCAGCAGCTTACTCGGAGCGGGGGGGCGCGGGGAGCTGTTTTTT. It is translated as CASSLLGAGGRGELFF.

CDR3 nucleotides: TGTGCCAGCAGCTTCAGAGAGACAGGGGGCTATGGCTACACCTTC. Translated, it gives CASSFRETGGYGYTF. The rearrangement uses TRBV5-6 and TRBJ1-2; TRBD1 aligns across 9 bases. Germline V gene lookup returns CDR1 SGHDT and CDR2 YYEEEE. The CDR3 contains 15 residues. V lost 2 bases and J lost 4; bases outside the gene matches: 6.

V and J are TRBV5-6 and TRBJ2-7; maybe TRBD2 (6 bases). Trimming shortened V by 0 bases and J by 7 bases, and 8 bases separated the two germline ends. Germline CDR1 reads SGHDT; CDR2 reads YYEEEE. The CDR3 contains 12 residues. CDR3 sequence: CASSLAGREQYV. The DNA for the CDR3 is TGTGCCAGCAGCTTGGCAGGGAGGGAGCAGTACGTC.

The chain links TRBV4-1 to TRBJ1-2; possibly TRBD1 for D (6 bases). V lost 1 base and J 8 bases, leaving 11 bases between the germline ends. The CDR3 length is 13 residues. Germline CDR1 and CDR2: MGHRA and YSYEKL. The CDR3 DNA sequence: TGCGCCAGCAGCCAAGTGGGGGCGGGGGGCTACACCTTC. This codes for CASSQVGAGGYTF.

A few counts support this clone. This chain's CDR3 is CASSEAIGGLYEQYV. In DNA, the CDR3 is TGTGCCAGCAGTGAAGCGATAGGGGGCCTCTACGAGCAGTACGTC. V usage is TRBV6-1 and J usage is TRBJ2-7, with 7 positions matching TRBD1. This CDR3 has 15 amino acids. The V gene end was trimmed by 0 bases and the J gene end by 3 bases; junction bases not matched to a gene: 5. The germline V gene encodes CDR1 MNHNS and CDR2 SASEGT.

This sequence joins TRBV7-2 and TRBJ2-3; tentative D call: TRBD2 (7 bases). Trimming shortened V by 0 bases and J by 4 bases, and 11 bases separated the two germline ends. Per the germline V gene, CDR1 is SGHTA and CDR2 is FQGNSA. The CDR3 consists of 15 residues. CDR3 DNA: TGTGCCAGCAGCTTAGCGGGGGGGCAGCCAGATACGCAGTATTTT. Translated, it gives CASSLAGGQPDTQYF. The full variable domain, rest sourced from reference TRBV7-2 and TRBJ2-3, is GAGVSQSPSNKVTEKGKDVELRCDPISGHTALYWYRQSLGQGLEFLIYFQGNSAPDKSGLPSDRFSAERTGGSVSTLTIQRTQQEDSAVYLCASSLAGGQPDTQYFGPGTRLTVL.

This clone has more than one count but fewer than ten. This chain uses TRBV7-2 with TRBJ2-6; 9 bases fit TRBD1. The germline CDR1 and CDR2 sequences are SGHTA and FQGNSA. CDR3 length: 17 residues. With 5 bases clipped from V and 4 bases from J, the junction kept 9 bases outside the gene matches. CDR3 sequence: CASSAAGQGAGANVLTF. In DNA form, the CDR3 reads TGTGCCAGCAGCGCGGCGGGACAGGGTGCGGGGGCCAACGTCCTGACTTTC.

This chain links TRBV28 with TRBJ2-1; D remains ambiguous. The CDR3 is 14 amino acids. Germline CDR1 reads MDHEN; CDR2 reads SYDVKM. V lost 4 bases and J lost 5, with 12 bases in between. The CDR3 coding sequence is TGTGCCAGCAGTTACGCTTCGCCAGACAATGAGCAGTTCTTC. This gives the protein CASSYASPDNEQFF.

The gene calls are TRBV7-9 and TRBJ1-1; no clear D. Germline V gene sequence: CDR1 SEHNR, CDR2 FQNEAQ (reference sequence). Trimming shortened V by 5 bases and J by 0 bases, and 7 bases separated the two germline ends. The CDR3 extends over 13 amino acids. In DNA, the CDR3 is TGTGCCAGCAGCCCAAACTTGAACACTGAAGCTTTCTTT. Protein: CASSPNLNTEAFF.

This chain connects TRBV19 to TRBJ1-5, with 10 bases lining up with TRBD1. The V segment lost 4 bases and the J segment 4 bases; nucleotides outside the gene matches: 1. The V gene's germline CDR1 is LNHDA and CDR2 SQIVND (reference sequence). The length of the CDR3 is 14 residues. The CDR3 loop reads CASSTGQGNQPQHF. The CDR3 DNA is TGTGCCAGTAGTACGGGACAGGGGAATCAGCCCCAGCATTTT.

This clone came up once. This chain connects TRBV3-1 (or the pseudogene TRBV3-2) to TRBJ1-5; maybe TRBD1 (5 bases). CDR3 length: 17 residues. Germline V gene lookup returns CDR1 LGHDT and CDR2 YNNKEL (reference sequence). The V end lost 0 bases, the J end lost 7 bases, and 19 bases lay between the germline ends. CDR3 DNA: TGTGCCAGCAGCCAAGATTTGCCCGGGACTGCTGGGCAGCCCCAGCATTTT. Translating it yields CASSQDLPGTAGQPQHF.

The chain links TRBV12-3 or TRBV12-4 to TRBJ1-2; D is unclear. With 6 bases removed from V and 8 bases from J, the gap between germline ends came to 13 bases. The CDR3 loop spans 12 amino acids. The CDR3 DNA is TGTGCCAGCAGGGGGAGTGCGGGCGGCTACACCTTC. Translating it yields CASRGSAGGYTF.

The chain uses TRBV30 and TRBJ1-6; TRBD1 might be the D (6 bases). Germline V gene data show CDR1 as GTSNPN and CDR2 as SVGIG (reference sequence). CDR3 size: 13 residues. Trimming removed 7 bases at V and 8 bases at J, with 15 bases between. The DNA for the CDR3 is TGTGCCTCAACCGGGACACGACATTCACCCCTCCACTTT. It yields the protein CASTGTRHSPLHF. The variable domain in full, with the rest retrieved from reference TRBV30 and TRBJ1-6, is SQTIHQWPATLVQPVGSPLSLECTVEGTSNPNLYWYRQAAGRGLQLLFYSVGIGQISSEVPQNLSASRPQDRQFILSSKKLLLSDSGFYLCASTGTRHSPLHFGNGTRLTVT.